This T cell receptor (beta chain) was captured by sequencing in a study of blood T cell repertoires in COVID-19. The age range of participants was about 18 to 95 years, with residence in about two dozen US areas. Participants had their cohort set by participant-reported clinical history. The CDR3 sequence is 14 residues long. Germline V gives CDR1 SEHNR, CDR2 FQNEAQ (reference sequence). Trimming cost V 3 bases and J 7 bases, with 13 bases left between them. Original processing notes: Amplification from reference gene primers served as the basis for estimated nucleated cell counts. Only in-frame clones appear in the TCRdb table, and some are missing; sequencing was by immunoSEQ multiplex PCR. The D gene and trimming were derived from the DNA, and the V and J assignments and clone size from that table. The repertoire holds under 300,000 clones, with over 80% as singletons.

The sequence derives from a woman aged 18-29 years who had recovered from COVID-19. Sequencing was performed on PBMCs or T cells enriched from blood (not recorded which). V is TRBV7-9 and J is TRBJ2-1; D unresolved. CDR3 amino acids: CASSFTGNGNEQFF. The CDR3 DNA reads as TGTGCCAGCAGCTTCACGGGTAATGGGAATGAGCAGTTCTTC.